This is a list of T cell receptor beta chains from one sample in a study of blood T cell repertoires in COVID-19. The repertoire was sequenced with immunoSEQ multiplex PCR; TCRdb's copy has only in-frame clones and lacks some. The top ten clones hold 7.5% of a sample with 200,000 to 300,000 clones, around 81% of them seen once. Sequenced: peripheral blood. The source is a woman at least 80 years old with COVID-19, enrolled during active disease. CDR3s include the opening cysteine and the closing phenylalanine or tryptophan. The D gene is left open where the match is weak. Not every row has a clone size; where given, it reads once, few, many or a size class.

v_call	clone_size	j_call	cdr3_length	d_call	cdr3_aa	cdr3_nt
TRBV18	.	TRBJ1-1	14	.	CASSRAGENTEAFF	TGTGCCAGCTCACGGGCAGGGGAGAACACTGAAGCTTTCTTT
TRBV5-1	.	TRBJ2-5	13	.	CASSFRSSETQYF	TGCGCCAGCAGCTTTAGGAGTTCGGAGACCCAGTACTTC
TRBV5-6	.	TRBJ2-5	16	.	CASSPRGRGKFETQYF	TGTGCCAGCAGCCCCAGGGGACGGGGCAAATTCGAGACCCAGTACTTC
TRBV6-1	.	TRBJ2-5	14	.	CASSEWGGQETQYF	TGTGCCAGCAGTGAATGGGGCGGTCAAGAGACCCAGTACTTC
TRBV11-2	.	TRBJ1-1	13	.	CASSPRGDTEAFF	TGTGCCAGCAGCCCTCGGGGGGACACTGAAGCTTTCTTT
TRBV7-8	.	TRBJ1-2	13	.	CASSIPNERGYTF	TGTGCCAGCAGCATTCCCAACGAGCGAGGCTACACCTTC
TRBV2	.	TRBJ2-1	14	TRBD1	CASSGQGTDNEQFF	TGTGCCAGCAGTGGACAGGGGACGGACAATGAGCAGTTCTTC
TRBV5-4	.	TRBJ1-2	16	TRBD1	CASSFEGANRNYGYTF	TGTGCCAGCAGCTTTGAGGGGGCGAATAGAAACTATGGCTACACCTTC
TRBV30	.	TRBJ1-3	15	TRBD1	CAWSLARGSGNTIYF	TGTGCCTGGAGTCTGGCCAGGGGGTCTGGAAACACCATATATTTT
TRBV3-1/TRBV3-2	.	TRBJ1-1	13	TRBD1	CASRQGGNTEAFF	TGTGCCAGCAGGCAAGGGGGCAACACTGAAGCTTTCTTT
TRBV30	.	TRBJ2-2	13	.	CAWSWQVGGELFF	TGTGCCTGGAGTTGGCAGGTTGGCGGGGAGCTGTTTTTT
TRBV4-3	.	TRBJ1-2	15	.	CASSQDRPGLYGYTF	TGCGCCAGCAGCCAAGATCGGCCAGGGCTCTATGGCTACACCTTC
TRBV28	.	TRBJ1-5	15	.	CASTPGLQANQPQHF	TGTGCCAGCACCCCGGGACTGCAGGCCAATCAGCCCCAGCATTTT
TRBV5-1	.	TRBJ2-7	14	TRBD2	CASSFLAGAYEQYF	TGCGCCAGCAGCTTTCTAGCGGGGGCCTACGAGCAGTACTTC
TRBV6-5	.	TRBJ2-1	13	.	CASRSPIGGEQFF	TGTGCCAGCAGGTCCCCCATTGGCGGGGAGCAGTTCTTC
TRBV11-3	.	TRBJ2-1	13	.	CAGSPHGGDEQFF	TGTGCCGGCAGCCCACACGGCGGCGATGAGCAGTTCTTC
TRBV3-1/TRBV3-2	.	TRBJ1-1	16	TRBD1	CASSQGQFSLNTEAFF	TGTGCCAGCAGCCAGGGACAGTTTTCCCTGAACACTGAAGCTTTCTTT
TRBV15	few	TRBJ1-2	13	.	CATSPGSDYGYTF	TGTGCCACCAGCCCCGGGAGCGACTATGGCTACACCTTC
TRBV15	few	TRBJ2-5	15	.	CATSRAGTPKETQYF	TGTGCCACCAGCAGAGCCGGGACACCTAAAGAGACCCAGTACTTC
TRBV9	.	TRBJ2-7	15	.	CASSVESSAFYEQYF	TGTGCCAGCAGCGTAGAGTCTAGCGCCTTTTACGAGCAGTACTTC
TRBV4-2	.	TRBJ1-1	14	.	CATHSGIFGTEAFF	TGTGCCACCCACTCGGGGATATTTGGGACTGAAGCTTTCTTT
TRBV11-1	.	TRBJ2-2	16	TRBD2	CASSAYSGRGTGELFF	TGTGCCAGCAGCGCCTATAGCGGGAGAGGCACCGGGGAGCTGTTTTTT
TRBV2	.	TRBJ1-1	14	.	CASSERRAGTEAFF	TGTGCCAGCAGTGAAAGGAGGGCTGGCACTGAAGCTTTCTTT
TRBV7-6	.	TRBJ1-1	14	.	CASSRRDPGTEAFF	TGTGCCAGCAGCCGGCGGGACCCGGGCACTGAAGCTTTCTTT
TRBV7-2	.	TRBJ2-1	16	.	CASSLTGAGIINEQFF	TGTGCCAGCAGCTTAACAGGCGCGGGAATAATCAATGAGCAGTTCTTC
TRBV7-3	.	TRBJ2-3	15	.	CASSSQGWSTDTQYF	TGTGCCAGCAGCTCCCAGGGGTGGAGCACAGATACGCAGTATTTT
TRBV29-1	.	TRBJ2-4	14	.	CSVEDRSAKNIQYF	TGCAGCGTTGAAGATCGGTCAGCCAAAAACATTCAGTACTTC
TRBV5-1	few	TRBJ1-2	16	.	CASSLADRPSNYGYTF	TGCGCCAGCAGCTTGGCAGACAGGCCAAGTAACTATGGCTACACCTTC
TRBV5-1	few	TRBJ2-1	12	.	CASSLDLNEQFF	TGCGCCAGCAGCTTGGATCTCAATGAGCAGTTCTTC
TRBV30	.	TRBJ1-3	13	.	CAWSVQSGNTIYF	TGTGCCTGGAGTGTCCAATCTGGAAACACCATATATTTT
TRBV5-4	.	TRBJ2-3	15	.	CASSSPTSPTDTQYF	TGTGCCAGCAGCTCCCCAACTAGCCCCACAGATACGCAGTATTTT
TRBV18	.	TRBJ1-1	16	.	CASSPPWGQQGTEAFF	TGTGCCAGCTCACCACCGTGGGGCCAACAGGGAACTGAAGCTTTCTTT
TRBV28	.	TRBJ2-5	17	.	CASSGPLRAANQETQYF	TGTGCCAGCAGTGGCCCGCTGAGGGCAGCAAACCAAGAGACCCAGTACTTC
TRBV9	.	TRBJ1-4	16	.	CASSVGGGTSMSKLFF	TGTGCCAGCAGCGTTGGGGGAGGGACGTCGATGAGCAAACTGTTTTTT
TRBV18	.	TRBJ1-1	15	.	CASSLRGFGTTEAFF	TGTGCCAGCTCTCTGAGGGGATTCGGGACTACTGAAGCTTTCTTT
TRBV7-2	.	TRBJ1-2	15	.	CASSLMGQINYGYTF	TGTGCCAGCAGCTTAATGGGCCAAATTAACTATGGCTACACCTTC
TRBV13	.	TRBJ2-3	13	.	CASSHSKVDTQYF	TGTGCCAGCAGCCACTCCAAAGTGGATACGCAGTATTTT
TRBV2	.	TRBJ2-7	14	TRBD1	CASRKLQGPYEQYF	TGTGCCAGCAGGAAATTACAGGGGCCCTACGAGCAGTACTTC
TRBV19	.	TRBJ1-5	15	TRBD1	CASSGGQVSNQPQHF	TGTGCCAGTAGTGGAGGACAGGTTTCCAATCAGCCCCAGCATTTT
TRBV5-4	few	TRBJ1-2	13	.	CASSLQGGGGYTF	TGTGCCAGCAGCTTGCAGGGCGGTGGAGGCTACACCTTC
TRBV15	once	TRBJ1-2	15	TRBD1	CATSRERTGDYGYTF	TGTGCCACCAGCAGAGAAAGGACAGGCGATTATGGCTACACCTTC
TRBV19	.	TRBJ2-7	13	.	CASSSRTRGEQYF	TGTGCCAGTAGTTCGCGGACAAGGGGAGAGCAGTACTTC
TRBV29-1	.	TRBJ2-2	13	TRBD2	CSVAERGPGELFF	TGCAGCGTTGCGGAGCGGGGACCCGGGGAGCTGTTTTTT
TRBV30	few	TRBJ1-1	13	.	CAWSVQKNTEAFF	TGTGCCTGGAGTGTTCAAAAGAACACTGAAGCTTTCTTT
TRBV27	.	TRBJ1-1	16	.	CASSLKRGGVSTEAFF	TGTGCCAGCAGTTTAAAAAGGGGAGGAGTATCCACTGAAGCTTTCTTT
TRBV5-5	.	TRBJ1-2	14	TRBD1	CASSLEPDRVRYTF	TGTGCCAGCAGCTTGGAGCCGGACAGGGTGCGCTACACCTTC
TRBV5-1	.	TRBJ1-1	14	.	CASSPTPGKTEAFF	TGCGCCAGCAGCCCAACACCAGGGAAGACTGAAGCTTTCTTT
TRBV5-1	once	TRBJ2-3	16	TRBD2	CASSSHSGSSTDTQYF	TGCGCCAGCAGCTCACATAGCGGGAGTAGCACAGATACGCAGTATTTT
TRBV4-3	.	TRBJ2-2	15	.	CASSARGQATGELFF	TGCGCCAGCAGCGCCAGGGGCCAAGCCACCGGGGAGCTGTTTTTT
TRBV3-1/TRBV3-2	few	TRBJ2-5	15	TRBD2	CASSQEREGQETQYF	TGTGCCAGCAGCCAAGAGCGGGAGGGACAAGAGACCCAGTACTTC
TRBV9	.	TRBJ2-3	13	.	CASSVTRLDTQYF	TGTGCCAGCAGCGTAACGCGGCTAGATACGCAGTATTTT
TRBV10-3	.	TRBJ2-7	15	TRBD2	CAISEVRLAGNEQYF	TGTGCCATCAGTGAGGTGAGACTAGCGGGAAACGAGCAGTACTTC
TRBV7-7	.	TRBJ2-2	15	.	CASSPMTGNTGELFF	TGTGCTAGCAGCCCAATGACGGGGAACACCGGGGAGCTGTTTTTT
TRBV5-1	.	TRBJ1-1	17	TRBD1	CASSPGQRTRADTEAFF	TGCGCCAGCAGCCCGGGACAGAGGACGAGGGCGGACACTGAAGCTTTCTTT
TRBV5-1	once	TRBJ2-5	14	TRBD2	CASSRGGSQETQYF	TGCGCCAGCAGCCGGGGAGGGAGCCAAGAGACCCAGTACTTC
TRBV28	.	TRBJ2-7	12	.	CASSLTQGEQYF	TGTGCCAGCAGTTTAACACAGGGCGAGCAGTACTTC
TRBV7-9	.	TRBJ2-3	15	.	CASSFQGGDWDTQYF	TGTGCCAGCAGCTTCCAAGGCGGGGATTGGGATACGCAGTATTTT
TRBV3-1/TRBV3-2	.	TRBJ2-7	14	.	CASSQERRTYEQYF	TGTGCCAGCAGCCAAGAACGGCGGACCTACGAGCAGTACTTC
TRBV24-1	.	TRBJ1-3	16	.	CATSVPGSNSGNTIYF	TGTGCCACCAGTGTCCCCGGGAGCAACTCTGGAAACACCATATATTTT